Listed here are 27 T cell receptor beta chains from one sample, sequenced in a study of CD8 T cells in Susac syndrome. Random hexamers were used to reverse transcribe the RNA input (roughly 0.5 to 1 ug). TCRdb redid the calling of the immunoSEQ multiplex PCR reads with MiXCR, one entry per CDR3 protein. Of 190,000 or so distinct CDR3 sequences listed, over 90% are singletons. Specimen: CD4+ T cells from PBMCs. These receptors all come from a human donor with multiple sclerosis.

The genes are TRBV20-1 and TRBJ2-7; D uncertain. CDR1 and CDR2 (germline): DFQATT, SNEGSKA (reference sequence). The germline V and J ends were trimmed by 5 bases and 5 bases, with 19 bases remaining between them. This CDR3 comprises 14 residues. The CDR3 DNA reads TGCAGTGCTCCCTCCGGTGGGATCCCCAACGAGCAGTACTTC. Translated: CSAPSGGIPNEQYF.

The chain employs TRBV29-1 and TRBJ2-2; 12 nucleotides line up with TRBD2. Germline CDR1 and CDR2: SQVTM and ANQGSEA. The V gene end was trimmed by 2 bases and the J gene end by 8 bases; junction bases not matched to a gene: 3. The CDR3 has 14 amino acids. The CDR3 here is CSVERGLAGGELFF. The CDR3 nucleotides read TGCAGCGTTGAACGCGGACTAGCGGGGGGGGAGCTGTTTTTT.

This chain connects TRBV3-1 to TRBJ2-7; no definite D call. The CDR3 has 15 residues. Trimming removed 4 bases at V and 2 bases at J, with 15 bases between. The germline gives CDR1 LGHDT, CDR2 YNNKEL (reference sequence). The CDR3 region is CASSPTLTQPYEQYF. DNA of the CDR3: TGTGCCAGCAGCCCCACTCTCACCCAGCCCTACGAGCAGTACTTC.

V and J are TRBV20-1 and TRBJ2-4; the match to TRBD2 covers 9 bases. CDR3 length: 16 amino acids. The ends lost 6 bases at V and 5 bases at J; junction bases unmatched: 14. CDR1 and CDR2 (germline): DFQATT, SNEGSKA (reference sequence). The CDR3 loop reads CSATGVASGNQNIQYF. Here the CDR3 DNA reads TGCAGTGCAACAGGGGTGGCTAGCGGGAACCAAAACATTCAGTACTTC.

The genes are TRBV3-1 and TRBJ2-5; D is perhaps TRBD2 (6 bases). CDR3 size: 13 residues. The germline CDR1 and CDR2 sequences are LGHDT and YNNKEL (reference sequence). Trimming stripped 4 bases from V and 5 bases from J, with 11 bases between. CDR3 DNA: TGTGCCAGCAGCCTTATACGGGGGGAGACCCAGTACTTC. This gives the protein CASSLIRGETQYF.

The chain has TRBV19 and TRBJ2-1; D is unresolved. From germline, CDR1 is LNHDA and CDR2 SQIVND (reference sequence). The CDR3 is 10 amino acids. V gave up 8 bases and J gave up 10 bases, with 9 bases separating them. CDR3 sequence: CASGLMEQFF. Written as DNA, the CDR3 is TGTGCCAGTGGCCTTATGGAGCAGTTCTTC.

The chain carries TRBV29-1 and TRBJ2-2; D remains ambiguous. V was cut by 7 bases and J by 4 bases, with 13 bases left in between. The CDR3 length is 13 residues. CDR1 SQVTM and CDR2 ANQGSEA come from the germline V gene. Here the CDR3 reads CSASSRSTGELFF. CDR3 DNA sequence: TGCAGCGCAAGCTCCAGGAGCACCGGGGAGCTGTTTTTT.

The gene calls are TRBV3-1 and TRBJ1-1; TRBD1 is a possible D gene (5 bases). CDR1 is LGHDT and CDR2 is YNNKEL in the germline V gene (reference sequence). V was shortened by 1 base and J by 6 bases, with 12 bases between the two germline ends. The CDR3 runs 14 residues. CDR3 DNA: TGTGCCAGCAGCCAAGTACGGGGGATCGCTGAAGCTTTCTTT. It yields the protein CASSQVRGIAEAFF.

The CDR3 reads CASSVRHDYEQYF. Here the CDR3 DNA reads TGTGCCAGCAGTGTTAGACATGACTACGAGCAGTACTTC. The V and J genes are TRBV2 and TRBJ2-7; no clear D. The CDR3 is made up of 13 amino acids. Between the trimmed V and J ends, which lost 4 bases and 3 bases, there was a span of 10 bases. The V gene's germline CDR1 is SNHLY and CDR2 FYNNEI.

The rearrangement joins TRBV20-1 to TRBJ2-7, with D tentatively TRBD2 (6 bases). The V end was cut by 4 bases, the J end by 0 bases, with 10 bases between. Germline V lookup: CDR1 DFQATT, CDR2 SNEGSKA (reference sequence). The CDR3 runs 13 residues. The CDR3 DNA is TGCAGTGCTACCCGGGGGAGCTCCTACGAGCAGTACTTC. Translating it yields CSATRGSSYEQYF.

The rearrangement joins TRBV7-9 to TRBJ2-7; D gene ambiguous. Germline CDR1 reads SEHNR; CDR2 reads FQNEAQ (reference sequence). V was shortened by 5 bases and J by 3 bases, with 11 bases between the two germline ends. The length of the CDR3 is 13 residues. CDR3 loop: CASSPNGNYEQYF. The CDR3 DNA follows: TGTGCCAGCAGCCCTAACGGAAACTACGAGCAGTACTTC.

This clonotype was recorded only once. The chain uses TRBV2 and TRBJ1-2; D not certain. The CDR3 contains 11 residues. Trimming stripped 5 bases from V and 5 bases from J, with 6 bases between. Germline loops: CDR1 SNHLY, CDR2 FYNNEI. The CDR3 here is CASSLQYGYTF. The CDR3 nucleotides are TGTGCCAGCAGTTTACAGTATGGCTACACCTTC.

The chain employs TRBV30 and TRBJ2-5, with a tentative D call TRBD1 (6 bases). V was pared by 0 bases and J by 7 bases, with 18 bases between. CDR1 and CDR2 from the germline V gene are GTSNPN and SVGIG (reference sequence). There are 15 residues in the CDR3. The CDR3 nucleotides are TGTGCCTGGAGTGTAGGGGGTCCAACCAGAGGGACCCAGTACTTC. Protein product: CAWSVGGPTRGTQYF.

The chain is built from TRBV27 and TRBJ2-2, with 12 positions matching TRBD2. Germline-derived CDR1 and CDR2 are MNHEY and SMNVEV (reference sequence). The CDR3 extends over 15 amino acids. With V trimmed by 3 bases and J by 5 bases, 1 base remained unmatched. The CDR3 reads CASSFLAGGTGELFF. The CDR3 nucleotides are TGTGCCAGCAGTTTCCTAGCGGGGGGGACCGGGGAGCTGTTTTTT.

In DNA, the CDR3 is TGTGCCAGCAGCCAAGAGAGTCTGACGCAGTATTTT. This codes for CASSQESLTQYF. The chain is built from TRBV3-1 and TRBJ2-3, with D hard to call. This CDR3 spans 12 amino acids. V shed 0 bases and J shed 9 bases, with 7 bases lying between them. Germline CDR1 is LGHDT and CDR2 is YNNKEL (reference sequence).

The CDR3 loop is CASHMTGGNRNSPLHF. The CDR3 DNA reads TGTGCCAGCCATATGACTGGAGGGAATCGCAATTCACCCCTCCACTTT. J is TRBJ1-6 and V is TRBV3-1; D gene ambiguous. CDR1 and CDR2 (germline): LGHDT, YNNKEL (reference sequence). V was shortened by 8 bases and J by 7 bases, with 21 bases between the two germline ends. The CDR3 loop spans 16 amino acids.

The genes are TRBV20-1 and TRBJ2-1; D not certain. Trimming shortened V by 2 bases and J by 8 bases, and 16 bases separated the two germline ends. This CDR3 is 14 amino acids long. From germline, CDR1 is DFQATT and CDR2 SNEGSKA (reference sequence). In nucleotides, the CDR3 is TGCAGTGCTAGATTCTCTGGAGTGGTCGATGAGCAGTTCTTC. Translated: CSARFSGVVDEQFF.

The J gene is TRBJ2-5, the V gene TRBV20-1; unclear D gene. Trimming stripped 6 bases from V and 6 bases from J, with 11 bases between. CDR1 and CDR2 (germline): DFQATT, SNEGSKA (reference sequence). This CDR3 has 11 residues. CDR3 nucleotides: TGCAGTGCCCGCCGTGTCCAGACCCAGTACTTC. Translating it yields CSARRVQTQYF.

The V gene is TRBV5-6, the J gene TRBJ1-2; TRBD1 might be the D (5 bases). The germline V and J ends were trimmed by 1 base and 4 bases, with 8 bases remaining between them. The V gene's germline CDR1 is SGHDT and CDR2 YYEEEE. The CDR3 consists of 13 residues. CDR3: CASSLSGIYGYTF. CDR3 DNA: TGTGCCAGCAGCTTGTCAGGGATCTATGGCTACACCTTC.

The chain carries TRBV11-2 and TRBJ1-1, with D tentatively TRBD1 (5 bases). Trimming stripped 0 bases from V and 7 bases from J, with 12 bases between. CDR3 length: 14 amino acids. CDR1 and CDR2 from the germline V gene are SGHAT and FQNNGV. For the CDR3, the DNA is TGTGCCAGCAGCTTAGAGGGGCGGGGAGGTGAAGCTTTCTTT. As protein: CASSLEGRGGEAFF.

The rearrangement uses TRBV7-2 and TRBJ2-1; D may correspond to TRBD1 or TRBD2 (6 bases each). The CDR3 totals 14 residues. Deletions cut 3 bases from V and 9 bases from J, with 15 bases between. Per germline, CDR1 SGHTA and CDR2 FQGNSA. In DNA, the CDR3 is TGTGCCAGCAGCTTCGGGGGCGCGCGGAGTGAGCAGTTCTTC. It is translated as CASSFGGARSEQFF.

The V call is TRBV20-1, the J call TRBJ2-5; no definite D call. Trimming removed 6 bases at V and 5 bases at J, with 10 bases between. CDR1 is DFQATT, CDR2 SNEGSKA, per germline (reference sequence). The CDR3 spans 11 residues. The CDR3 protein is CSAPTRETQYF. In DNA, the CDR3 is TGCAGTGCCCCGACCAGGGAGACCCAGTACTTC.

The chain carries TRBV5-4 and TRBJ1-3; D unresolved. V shed 1 base and J shed 3 bases, with 5 bases lying between them. Germline V CDR1 and CDR2: SGHNT, YYREEE (reference sequence). The CDR3 extends over 13 amino acids. In DNA form, the CDR3 reads TGTGCCAGCAGCTTGCAGGATGGAAACACCATATATTTT. Translating gives CASSLQDGNTIYF.

The chain uses TRBV20-1 and TRBJ2-2; a weak D match, TRBD2 (5 bases). The CDR3 has 13 amino acids. The V gene's germline CDR1 is DFQATT and CDR2 SNEGSKA (reference sequence). The V end was cut by 5 bases, the J end by 7 bases, with 14 bases between. The CDR3 coding sequence is TGCAGTGCTCTATTAAGAGGGCACGGGGAGCTGTTTTTT. Translation: CSALLRGHGELFF.

J is TRBJ2-4 and V is TRBV12-5; maybe TRBD1 (6 bases). Germline V lookup: CDR1 LGHNT, CDR2 FRNRAP. The CDR3 totals 14 residues. V shed 6 bases and J shed 7 bases, with 16 bases lying between them. The CDR3 region is CASGSLGQTNIQYF. The DNA for the CDR3 is TGTGCTAGTGGATCCCTCGGACAGACGAACATTCAGTACTTC.

The chain employs TRBV24-1 and TRBJ2-5; 8 nucleotides agree with TRBD2. The CDR3 has 13 amino acids. With 12 bases clipped from V and 3 bases from J, the junction kept 8 bases outside the gene matches. In germline, CDR1 is KGHDR, CDR2 SFDVKD. The CDR3 spells CASARGGEETQYF. As DNA, the CDR3 is TGTGCCTCAGCCCGGGGGGGGGAAGAGACCCAGTACTTC.

The chain uses TRBV9 and TRBJ1-2, with D possibly being TRBD1 (6 bases). This CDR3 is 15 amino acids long. The V end lost 0 bases, the J end lost 7 bases, and 16 bases lay between the germline ends. Germline CDR1 SGDLS, CDR2 YYNGEE. The DNA for the CDR3 is TGTGCCAGCAGCGTAGTGGGACACGCCGCGGGTGGCTACACCTTC. It is translated as CASSVVGHAAGGYTF.